This entry describes one TCR beta chain. The sample carries other DNA sequences with the same CDR3. In the original analysis: Researchers report that nucleated cell counts were estimated from reference gene primer amplification. Clones were sequenced by immunoSEQ multiplex PCR, and TCRdb holds only the in-frame ones, with some missing. V and J calls and clone size follow that table, whereas D and trimming were derived from the DNA. The sample lists 240,000 or so clones; roughly 85% were seen once. The data are from a study of blood T cell repertoires in COVID-19. On the study more broadly: Nucleic acid was either cDNA or gDNA, and it came from T cells, B-cell-depleted T cells, or PBMCs.

The CDR3 totals 15 residues. Germline V gene data show CDR1 as KGHSH and CDR2 as LQKENI. V shed 6 bases and J shed 0 bases, with 14 bases lying between them. Sequenced sample: peripheral blood. The TCR comes from a woman under 30 with acute or convalescent COVID-19. The rearrangement links TRBV18 to TRBJ1-1, with a possible D match to TRBD1 (6 bases). The CDR3 DNA sequence: TGTGCCAGCTCCCCAGGACAGAACATGAACACTGAAGCTTTCTTT. It codes for CASSPGQNMNTEAFF.